The sequence of this T cell receptor beta chain was determined in a study of blood T cell repertoires in COVID-19. Germline lookup yields CDR1 SGDLS and CDR2 YYNGEE. V shed 3 bases and J 3 bases; nucleotides not matched to a gene: 8. The CDR3 is made up of 16 amino acids. Participants were aged 18 to 89 years from more than 20 US areas. Libraries were prepared by immunoSEQ multiplex PCR; TCRdb keeps only in-frame clonotypes and omits some of them. The sample contains fewer than 300,000 clones, around 86% of which appear only once. The clonotype comes from a man aged 18-30 years who had recovered from COVID-19. V and J are TRBV9 and TRBJ1-2; 10 nucleotides align to TRBD1. The specimen was PBMCs or T cells enriched from blood (not recorded which). The CDR3 reads CASSAPGTGVYYGYTF. CDR3 DNA: TGTGCCAGCAGCGCTCCCGGGACAGGGGTTTACTATGGCTACACCTTC.